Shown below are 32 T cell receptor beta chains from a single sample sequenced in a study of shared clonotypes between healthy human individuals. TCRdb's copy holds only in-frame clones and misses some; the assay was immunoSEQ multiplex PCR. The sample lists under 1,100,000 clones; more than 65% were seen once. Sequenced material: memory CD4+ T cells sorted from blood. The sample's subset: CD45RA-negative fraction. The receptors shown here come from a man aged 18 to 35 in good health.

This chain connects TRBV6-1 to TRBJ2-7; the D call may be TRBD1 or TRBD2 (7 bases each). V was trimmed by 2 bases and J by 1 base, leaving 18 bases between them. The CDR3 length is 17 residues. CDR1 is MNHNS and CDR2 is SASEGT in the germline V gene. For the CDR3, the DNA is TGTGCCAGCAGTGAATTGGCAGGGGGGGACTTTTCCTACGAGCAGTACTTC. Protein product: CASSELAGGDFSYEQYF.

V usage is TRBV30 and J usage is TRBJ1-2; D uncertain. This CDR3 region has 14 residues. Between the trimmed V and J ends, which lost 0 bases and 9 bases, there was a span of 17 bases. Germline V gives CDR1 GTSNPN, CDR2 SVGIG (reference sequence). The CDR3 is CAWSVTGKGGSYTF. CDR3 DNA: TGTGCCTGGAGTGTGACGGGGAAGGGAGGCAGCTACACCTTC.

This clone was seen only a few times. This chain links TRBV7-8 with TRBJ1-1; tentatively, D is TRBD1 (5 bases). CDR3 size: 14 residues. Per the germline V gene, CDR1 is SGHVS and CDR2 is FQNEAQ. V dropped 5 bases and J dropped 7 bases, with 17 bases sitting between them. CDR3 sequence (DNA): TGTGCCAGCAGCCATACAGGAGGGGAGGGTGAAGCTTTCTTT. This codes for CASSHTGGEGEAFF.

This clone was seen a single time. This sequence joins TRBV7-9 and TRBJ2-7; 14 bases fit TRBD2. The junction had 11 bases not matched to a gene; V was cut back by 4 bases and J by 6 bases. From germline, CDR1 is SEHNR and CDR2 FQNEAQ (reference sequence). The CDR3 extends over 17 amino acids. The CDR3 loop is CASSYGTSGSGRVEQYF. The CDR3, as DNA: TGTGCCAGCAGCTACGGGACTAGCGGGAGCGGAAGGGTCGAGCAGTACTTC.

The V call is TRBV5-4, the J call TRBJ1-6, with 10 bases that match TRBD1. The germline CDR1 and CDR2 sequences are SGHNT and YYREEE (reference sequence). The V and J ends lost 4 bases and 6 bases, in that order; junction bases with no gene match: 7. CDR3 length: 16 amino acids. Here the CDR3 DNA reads TGTGCCAGCAGCCCCAACCGGGACAGGGGTAATTCACCCCTCCACTTT. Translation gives CASSPNRDRGNSPLHF.

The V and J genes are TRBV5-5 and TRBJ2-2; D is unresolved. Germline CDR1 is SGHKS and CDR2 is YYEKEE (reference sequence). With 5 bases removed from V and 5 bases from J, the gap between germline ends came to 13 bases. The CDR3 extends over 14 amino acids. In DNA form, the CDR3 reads TGTGCCAGCAGTTACGAAGGGTGGACCGGGGAGCTGTTTTTT. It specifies CASSYEGWTGELFF.

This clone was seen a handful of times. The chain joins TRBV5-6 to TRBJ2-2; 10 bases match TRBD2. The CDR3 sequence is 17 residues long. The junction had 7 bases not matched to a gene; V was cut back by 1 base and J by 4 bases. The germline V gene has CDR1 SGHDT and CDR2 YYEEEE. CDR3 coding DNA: TGTGCCAGCAGCTTGACCGGACTAGCGGAGTTCACCGGGGAGCTGTTTTTT. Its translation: CASSLTGLAEFTGELFF.

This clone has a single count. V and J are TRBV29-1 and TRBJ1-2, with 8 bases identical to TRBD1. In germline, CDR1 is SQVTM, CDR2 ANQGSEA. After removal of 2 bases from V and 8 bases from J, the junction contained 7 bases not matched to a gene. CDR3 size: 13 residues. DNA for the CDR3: TGCAGCGTTGAAACGGACAGGGCGAAAGGCTACACCTTC. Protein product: CSVETDRAKGYTF.

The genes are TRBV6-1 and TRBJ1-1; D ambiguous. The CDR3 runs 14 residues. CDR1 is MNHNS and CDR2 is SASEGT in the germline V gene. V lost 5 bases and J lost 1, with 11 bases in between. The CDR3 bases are TGTGCCAGCAGTTCTATAAAGCCGAACACTGAAGCTTTCTTT. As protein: CASSSIKPNTEAFF.

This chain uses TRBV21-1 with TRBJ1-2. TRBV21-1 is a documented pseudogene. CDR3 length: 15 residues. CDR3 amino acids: CASSKSWRGSYGYTF. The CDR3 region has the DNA TGTGCCAGCAGCAAATCATGGAGGGGGAGCTATGGCTACACCTTC.

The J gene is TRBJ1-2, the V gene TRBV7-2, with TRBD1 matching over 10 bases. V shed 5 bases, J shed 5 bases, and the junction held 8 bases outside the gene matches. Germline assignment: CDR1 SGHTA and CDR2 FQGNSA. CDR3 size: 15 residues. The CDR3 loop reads CASSRTGTGVYGYTF. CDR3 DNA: TGTGCCAGCAGCCGCACCGGGACAGGGGTTTATGGCTACACCTTC.

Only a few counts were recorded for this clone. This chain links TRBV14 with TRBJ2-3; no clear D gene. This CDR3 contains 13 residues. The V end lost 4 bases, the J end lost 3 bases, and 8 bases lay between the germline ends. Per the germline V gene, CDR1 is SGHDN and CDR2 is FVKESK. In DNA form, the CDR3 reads TGTGCCAGCAGCCGAGGCTTAACAGATACGCAGTATTTT. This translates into CASSRGLTDTQYF.

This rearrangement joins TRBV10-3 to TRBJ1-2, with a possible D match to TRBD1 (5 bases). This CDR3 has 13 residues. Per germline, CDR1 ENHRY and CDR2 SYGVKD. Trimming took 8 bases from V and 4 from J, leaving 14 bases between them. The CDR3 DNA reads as TGTGCCATCTGGCGTGGGGGTGGCTATGGCTACACCTTC. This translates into CAIWRGGGYGYTF.

CDR3 in amino acids: CASSLALGGSQETQYF. The CDR3 region has the DNA TGTGCCAGCAGCTTAGCGCTGGGCGGGAGCCAAGAGACCCAGTACTTC. The chain recombines TRBV7-9 with TRBJ2-5, with 7 positions matching TRBD2. The CDR3 runs 16 residues. V dropped 0 bases and J dropped 1; count of bases not matched to a gene: 5. Germline V CDR1 and CDR2: SEHNR, FQNEAQ (reference sequence).

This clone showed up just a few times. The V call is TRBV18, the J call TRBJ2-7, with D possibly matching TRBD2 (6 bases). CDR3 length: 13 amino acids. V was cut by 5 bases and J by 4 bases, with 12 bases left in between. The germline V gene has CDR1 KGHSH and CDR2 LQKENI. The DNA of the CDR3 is TGTGCCAGCTCATCCTGGGAGGTTTACGAGCAGTACTTC. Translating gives CASSSWEVYEQYF.

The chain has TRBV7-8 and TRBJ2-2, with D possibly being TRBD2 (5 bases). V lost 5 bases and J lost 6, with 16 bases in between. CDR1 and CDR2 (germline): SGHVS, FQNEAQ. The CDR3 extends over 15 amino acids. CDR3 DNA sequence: TGTGCCAGCAGCCCCGCCGGACTGATAGCCGGGGAGCTGTTTTTT. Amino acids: CASSPAGLIAGELFF.

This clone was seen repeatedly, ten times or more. The CDR3, as DNA: TGTGCCAGCAGTGACTCTGGGGGGTGGATGAATGAGCAGTTCTTC. It specifies CASSDSGGWMNEQFF. The rearrangement uses TRBV6-4 and TRBJ2-1; weak D call: TRBD2 (6 bases). Germline-derived CDR1 and CDR2 are MRHNA and SNTAGT. V dropped 0 bases and J dropped 7 bases, with 13 bases sitting between them. This CDR3 comprises 15 residues.

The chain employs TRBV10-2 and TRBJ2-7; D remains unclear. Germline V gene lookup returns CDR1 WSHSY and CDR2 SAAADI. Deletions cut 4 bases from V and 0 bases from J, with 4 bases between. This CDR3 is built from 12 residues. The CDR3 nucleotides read TGCGCCAGCAGTGCGGACTCCTACGAGCAGTACTTC. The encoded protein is CASSADSYEQYF.

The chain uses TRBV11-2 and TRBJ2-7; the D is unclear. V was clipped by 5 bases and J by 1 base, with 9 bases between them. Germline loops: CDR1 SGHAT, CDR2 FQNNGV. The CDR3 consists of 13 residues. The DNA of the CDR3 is TGTGCCAGCAGCCCAACCGGGTCCTACGAGCAGTACTTC. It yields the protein CASSPTGSYEQYF.

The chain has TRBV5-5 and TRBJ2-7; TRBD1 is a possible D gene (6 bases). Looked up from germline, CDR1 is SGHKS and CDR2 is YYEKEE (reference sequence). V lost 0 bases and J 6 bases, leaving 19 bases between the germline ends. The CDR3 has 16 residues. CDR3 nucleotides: TGTGCCAGCAGCTTGGGTCAGGGGAAATTGATCGGCGAGCAGTACTTC. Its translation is CASSLGQGKLIGEQYF.

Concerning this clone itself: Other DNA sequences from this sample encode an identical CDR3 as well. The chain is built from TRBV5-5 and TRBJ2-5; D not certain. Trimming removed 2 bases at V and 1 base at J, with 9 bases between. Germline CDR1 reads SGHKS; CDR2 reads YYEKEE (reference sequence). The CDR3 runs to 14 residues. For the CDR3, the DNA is TGTGCCAGCAGCTTCGGCGGTGGCCAAGAGACCCAGTACTTC. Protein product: CASSFGGGQETQYF.

The CDR3 sequence: CASSLGLGSYEQYF. The CDR3 DNA follows: TGTGCCAGCAGCTTGGGACTAGGATCCTACGAGCAGTACTTC. The chain couples TRBV7-2 to TRBJ2-7; TRBD2 agrees at 8 bases. Trimming cost V 3 bases and J 1 base; bases outside gene matches: 2. Per the germline V gene, CDR1 is SGHTA and CDR2 is FQGNSA. This CDR3 comprises 14 residues. Combining the CDR3 with reference TRBV7-2 and TRBJ2-7 gives the whole variable domain GAGVSQSPSNKVTEKGKDVELRCDPISGHTALYWYRQSLGQGLEFLIYFQGNSAPDKSGLPSDRFSAERTGGSVSTLTIQRTQQEDSAVYLCASSLGLGSYEQYFGPGTRLTVT.

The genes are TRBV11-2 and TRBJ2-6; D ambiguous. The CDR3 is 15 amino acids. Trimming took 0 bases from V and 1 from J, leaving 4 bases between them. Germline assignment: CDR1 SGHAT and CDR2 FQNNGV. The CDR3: CASSLELSGANVLTF. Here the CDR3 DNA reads TGTGCCAGCAGCTTAGAGCTGTCTGGGGCCAACGTCCTGACTTTC. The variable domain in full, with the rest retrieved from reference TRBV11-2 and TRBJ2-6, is EAGVAQSPRYKIIEKRQSVAFWCNPISGHATLYWYQQILGQGPKLLIQFQNNGVVDDSQLPKDRFSAERLKGVDSTLKIQPAKLEDSAVYLCASSLELSGANVLTFGAGSRLTVL.

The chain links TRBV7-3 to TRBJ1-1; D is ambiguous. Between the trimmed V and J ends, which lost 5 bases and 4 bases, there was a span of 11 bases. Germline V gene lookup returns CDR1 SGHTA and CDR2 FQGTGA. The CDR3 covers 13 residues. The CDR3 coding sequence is TGTGCCAGCAGCAACCCTAGTGGCACTGAAGCTTTCTTT. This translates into CASSNPSGTEAFF.

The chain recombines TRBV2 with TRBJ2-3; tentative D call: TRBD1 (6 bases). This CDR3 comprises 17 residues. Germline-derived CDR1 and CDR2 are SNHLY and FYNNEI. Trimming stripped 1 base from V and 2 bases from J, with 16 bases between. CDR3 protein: CASSEGLGQTITDTQYF. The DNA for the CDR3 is TGTGCCAGCAGTGAAGGCTTAGGACAGACTATCACAGATACGCAGTATTTT.

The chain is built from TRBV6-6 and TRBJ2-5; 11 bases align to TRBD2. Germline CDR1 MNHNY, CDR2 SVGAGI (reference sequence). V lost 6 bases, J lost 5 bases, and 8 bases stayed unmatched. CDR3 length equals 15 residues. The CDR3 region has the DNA TGTGCCAGCAGGGGTAGCGGGGGGGCCGGTGAGACCCAGTACTTC. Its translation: CASRGSGGAGETQYF.

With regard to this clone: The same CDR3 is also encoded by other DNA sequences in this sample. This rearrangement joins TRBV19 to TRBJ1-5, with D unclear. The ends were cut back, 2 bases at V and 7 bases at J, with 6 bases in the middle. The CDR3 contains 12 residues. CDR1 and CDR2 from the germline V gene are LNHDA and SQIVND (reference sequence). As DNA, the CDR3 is TGTGCCAGTAGTATAAAAGCCCAGCCCCAGCATTTT. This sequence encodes CASSIKAQPQHF.

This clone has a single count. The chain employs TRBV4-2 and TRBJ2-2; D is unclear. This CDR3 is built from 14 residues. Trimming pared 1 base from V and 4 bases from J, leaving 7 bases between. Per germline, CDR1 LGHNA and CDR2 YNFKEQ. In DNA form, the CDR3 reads TGTGCCAGCAGCCAAGCCAGACGCACCGGGGAGCTGTTTTTT. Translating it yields CASSQARRTGELFF.

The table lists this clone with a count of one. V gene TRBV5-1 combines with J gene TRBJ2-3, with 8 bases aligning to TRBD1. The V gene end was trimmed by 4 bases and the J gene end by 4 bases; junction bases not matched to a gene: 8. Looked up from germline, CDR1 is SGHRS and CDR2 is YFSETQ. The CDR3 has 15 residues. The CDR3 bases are TGCGCCAGCAGCCCCGGGACAGGAAGATCAGATACGCAGTATTTT. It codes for CASSPGTGRSDTQYF. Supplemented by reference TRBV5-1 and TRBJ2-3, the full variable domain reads KAGVTQTPRYLIKTRGQQVTLSCSPISGHRSVSWYQQTPGQGLQFLFEYFSETQRNKGNFPGRFSGRQFSNSRSEMNVSTLELGDSALYLCASSPGTGRSDTQYFGPGTRLTVL.

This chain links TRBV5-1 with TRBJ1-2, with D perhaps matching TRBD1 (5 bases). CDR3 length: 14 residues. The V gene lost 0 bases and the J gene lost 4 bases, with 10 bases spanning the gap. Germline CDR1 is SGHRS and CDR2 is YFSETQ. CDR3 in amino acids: CASSLEKGIYGYTF. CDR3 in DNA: TGCGCCAGCAGCTTGGAAAAGGGGATCTATGGCTACACCTTC.

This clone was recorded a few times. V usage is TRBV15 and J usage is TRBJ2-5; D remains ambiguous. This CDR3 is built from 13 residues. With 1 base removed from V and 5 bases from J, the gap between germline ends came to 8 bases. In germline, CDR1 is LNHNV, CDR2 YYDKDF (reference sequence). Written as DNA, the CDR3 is TGTGCCACCAGCAGAGCCAGGCGGGAGACCCAGTACTTC. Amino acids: CATSRARRETQYF.

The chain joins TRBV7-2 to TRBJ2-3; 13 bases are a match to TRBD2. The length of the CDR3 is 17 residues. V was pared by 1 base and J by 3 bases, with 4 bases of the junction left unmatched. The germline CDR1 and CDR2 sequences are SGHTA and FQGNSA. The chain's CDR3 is CASSLGTSGSGTDTQYF. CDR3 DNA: TGTGCCAGCAGCTTAGGGACTAGCGGGAGCGGGACAGATACGCAGTATTTT.